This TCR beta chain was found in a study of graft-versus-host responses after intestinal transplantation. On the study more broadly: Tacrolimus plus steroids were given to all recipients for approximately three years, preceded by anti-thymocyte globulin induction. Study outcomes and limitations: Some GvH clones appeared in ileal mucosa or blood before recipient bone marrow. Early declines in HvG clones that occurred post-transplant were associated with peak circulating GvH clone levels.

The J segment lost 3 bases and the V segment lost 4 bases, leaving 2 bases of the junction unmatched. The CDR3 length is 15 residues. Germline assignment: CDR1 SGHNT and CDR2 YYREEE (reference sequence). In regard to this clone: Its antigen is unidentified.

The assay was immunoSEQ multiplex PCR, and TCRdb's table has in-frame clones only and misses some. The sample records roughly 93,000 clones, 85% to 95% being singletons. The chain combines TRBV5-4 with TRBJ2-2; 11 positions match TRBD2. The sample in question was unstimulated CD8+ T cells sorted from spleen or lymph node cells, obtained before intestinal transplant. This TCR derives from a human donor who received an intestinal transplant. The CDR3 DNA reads TGTGCCAGCAGCAGACTAGCGGGACACACCGGGGAGCTGTTTTTT. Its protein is CASSRLAGHTGELFF. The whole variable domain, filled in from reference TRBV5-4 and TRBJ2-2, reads ETGVTQSPTHLIKTRGQQVTLRCSSQSGHNTVSWYQQALGQGPQFIFQYYREEENGRGNFPPRFSGLQFPNYSSELNVNALELDDSALYLCASSRLAGHTGELFFGEGSRLTVL.